These 20 T cell receptor beta chains originate from one sample sequenced in a study of blood T cell repertoires in COVID-19. Produced via immunoSEQ multiplex PCR; TCRdb's table is partial and in-frame only. The sample comprises roughly 70,000 clones, around 88% of which are singletons, and 5% to 7% rests with the top ten. Material for sequencing was peripheral blood. These receptors were taken from a woman between 70 and 85 years old with acute or convalescent COVID-19.

V and J are TRBV6-5 and TRBJ2-1, with TRBD2 matching over 12 bases. The germline V gene has CDR1 MNHEY and CDR2 SVGAGI. The CDR3 runs 15 residues. The ends lost 7 bases at V and 4 bases at J; junction bases unmatched: 5. The CDR3 sequence: CASKLAGGKYNEQFF. The CDR3 DNA is TGTGCCAGCAAGCTAGCGGGGGGGAAGTACAATGAGCAGTTCTTC.

V and J are TRBV24-1 and TRBJ2-3, with D unclear. Germline-derived CDR1 and CDR2 are KGHDR and SFDVKD. This CDR3 has 14 amino acids. V lost 3 bases, J lost 0 bases, and 6 bases lay in between. The CDR3 spells CATSDITSTDTQYF. The DNA of the CDR3 is TGTGCCACCAGTGATATTACTAGCACAGATACGCAGTATTTT.

Here the CDR3 DNA reads TGTGCCAGCAGCCCCGAGGAGGGTAGAACTGAAGCTTTCTTT. Its translation: CASSPEEGRTEAFF. The chain has TRBV2 and TRBJ1-1; D gene unclear. Looked up from germline, CDR1 is SNHLY and CDR2 is FYNNEI. V lost 6 bases to trimming and J lost 5 bases, with 16 bases between them. The CDR3 is made up of 14 amino acids.

This clone was observed a handful of times. Because the CDR3 is missing its conserved closing phenylalanine or tryptophan, this is likely a read error. It is unclear where the CDR3 begins or ends on the DNA, so no DNA is shown, and the CDR3 is as TCRdb lists it. The chain couples TRBV11-2 to TRBJ1-4; TRBD1, the table's D call, lacks a check against the DNA. Germline V gene lookup returns CDR1 SGHAT and CDR2 FQNNGV. The CDR3 length is 11 residues, termini included. This chain's CDR3 is CASSPRDRGAK.

The chain recombines TRBV18 with TRBJ2-7; D may be TRBD1 (5 bases). V lost 3 bases, J lost 5 bases, and 11 bases lay in between. This CDR3 comprises 13 residues. Germline lookup yields CDR1 KGHSH and CDR2 LQKENI. The CDR3 spells CASSPIRADEQYF. The CDR3 bases are TGTGCCAGCTCACCGATCAGGGCGGACGAGCAGTACTTC.

The chain carries TRBV2 and TRBJ1-1; D remains unclear. The CDR3 has 14 amino acids. V lost 3 bases and J 1 base, leaving 9 bases between the germline ends. Looked up from germline, CDR1 is SNHLY and CDR2 is FYNNEI. The CDR3 DNA reads TGTGCCAGCAGTGAGCGGGAGGGGAACACTGAAGCTTTCTTT. It translates to CASSEREGNTEAFF.

The chain uses TRBV29-1 and TRBJ2-1; a weak D match, TRBD2 (5 bases). V lost 6 bases to trimming and J lost 4 bases, with 10 bases between them. The CDR3 contains 12 residues. Germline values: CDR1 SQVTM, CDR2 ANQGSEA. This CDR3 reads CSVTGEYNEQFF. The CDR3, as DNA: TGCAGCGTGACCGGGGAATACAATGAGCAGTTCTTC.

This clone was picked up one time. The CDR3 is CASSIPGKTYEQYF. In DNA form, the CDR3 reads TGTGCCAGTAGTATACCAGGGAAGACCTACGAGCAGTACTTC. The chain couples TRBV19 to TRBJ2-7; weak D call: TRBD1 (5 bases). Between the trimmed V and J ends, which lost 2 bases and 2 bases, there was a span of 10 bases. Per germline, CDR1 LNHDA and CDR2 SQIVND (reference sequence). The length of the CDR3 is 14 residues.

This chain connects TRBV11-2 to TRBJ2-2, with TRBD2 identical over 7 bases. CDR1 and CDR2 from the germline V gene are SGHAT and FQNNGV. The trim removed 4 bases at V and 6 bases at J, leaving 11 bases unmatched. The CDR3 has 16 residues. The DNA of the CDR3 is TGTGCCAGCAGCTCAACCCTGGGGGGGGTAGCCGGGGAGCTGTTTTTT. Amino acid sequence: CASSSTLGGVAGELFF.

This rearrangement joins TRBV24-1 to TRBJ1-2; D is unclear. The CDR3 covers 13 residues. Germline V lookup: CDR1 KGHDR, CDR2 SFDVKD. The V gene lost 4 bases and the J gene lost 0 bases, with 5 bases spanning the gap. DNA of the CDR3: TGTGCCACCAGTGACTATGCTAACTATGGCTACACCTTC. Its protein is CATSDYANYGYTF.

The rearrangement uses TRBV28 and TRBJ2-7, with 8 bases that match TRBD1. CDR3 size: 12 residues. V dropped 6 bases and J dropped 12; count of bases not matched to a gene: 10. Germline CDR1 and CDR2: MDHEN and SYDVKM. CDR3 protein: CASSLGQGAVYF. CDR3 nucleotide sequence: TGTGCCAGCAGCCTCGGACAGGGAGCGGTGTACTTC.

The V call is TRBV18, the J call TRBJ2-1; 15 bases map to TRBD2. CDR3 length equals 18 residues. The germline CDR1 and CDR2 sequences are KGHSH and LQKENI. V was clipped by 3 bases and J by 5 bases; unmatched bases: 8. CDR3 sequence reads: CASSPLGLAGGWNNEQFF. The DNA of the CDR3 is TGTGCCAGCTCACCCCTAGGACTAGCGGGAGGGTGGAACAATGAGCAGTTCTTC.

The chain uses TRBV6-5 and TRBJ1-4, with 10 bases lining up with TRBD1. This CDR3 comprises 14 residues. Losses at the gene ends were 7 bases for V and 7 bases for J; bases not matched to a gene: 6. In germline, CDR1 is MNHEY, CDR2 SVGAGI. The CDR3 spells CASTVTGGIEKLFF. DNA of the CDR3: TGTGCCAGCACCGTGACAGGGGGCATTGAAAAACTGTTTTTT.

This chain connects TRBV28 to TRBJ1-1, with D hard to call. CDR1 and CDR2 from the germline V gene are MDHEN and SYDVKM. There are 14 residues in the CDR3. The V and J ends lost 5 bases and 6 bases respectively, with 16 bases between them. This CDR3 reads CASSALRSGAEAFF. The CDR3, as DNA: TGTGCCAGCAGTGCCTTGCGGAGTGGCGCTGAAGCTTTCTTT.

The genes are TRBV7-3 and TRBJ1-1; tentative D call: TRBD1 (5 bases). This CDR3 has 13 residues. Germline V gene lookup returns CDR1 SGHTA and CDR2 FQGTGA. V lost 8 bases and J 1 base, leaving 11 bases between the germline ends. Here the CDR3 DNA reads TGTGCCAGCGGGGCCTTGCAGAACACTGAAGCTTTCTTT. Encoded protein: CASGALQNTEAFF.

The CDR3 sequence is CASSLEAPRNEAFF. Written as DNA, the CDR3 is TGCGCCAGCAGCTTGGAAGCACCCCGAAATGAAGCTTTCTTT. V gene TRBV5-1 combines with J gene TRBJ1-1; D gene ambiguous. The CDR3 length is 14 residues. Trimming took off 0 bases at V and 7 bases at J, with 13 bases between the two ends. Germline CDR1 is SGHRS and CDR2 is YFSETQ.

V is TRBV7-3 and J is TRBJ2-3; D remains unclear. The CDR3 has 14 residues. Germline V gene data show CDR1 as SGHTA and CDR2 as FQGTGA. Deletions cut 1 base from V and 4 bases from J, with 9 bases between. CDR3 sequence reads: CASSLIPVSDTQYF. The CDR3, as DNA: TGTGCCAGCAGCTTAATCCCTGTATCAGATACGCAGTATTTT.

This chain connects TRBV6-6 to TRBJ1-1; 8 nucleotides match TRBD1. There are 15 residues in the CDR3. J lost 0 bases, V lost 4 bases, and 4 bases had no gene match. Germline assignment: CDR1 MNHNY and CDR2 SVGAGI (reference sequence). The CDR3: CASSSGGGVNTEAFF. The CDR3 nucleotides are TGTGCCAGCAGTTCAGGGGGCGGAGTGAACACTGAAGCTTTCTTT.

This clone was found once. The V and J genes are TRBV7-8 and TRBJ1-1; maybe TRBD1 (5 bases). V was pared by 4 bases and J by 4 bases, with 13 bases between. The CDR3 totals 14 residues. Germline CDR1 is SGHVS and CDR2 is FQNEAQ. The CDR3 reads CASSYDSQSTEAFF. The CDR3 nucleotides read TGTGCCAGCAGCTACGACAGTCAGAGCACTGAAGCTTTCTTT.

The chain has TRBV20-1 and TRBJ1-6; D gene unclear. The CDR3 contains 11 residues. Germline-derived CDR1 and CDR2 are DFQATT and SNEGSKA (reference sequence). V was shortened by 3 bases and J by 7 bases, with 4 bases between the two germline ends. CDR3 nucleotide sequence: TGCAGTGCTAGTCAAAATTCACCCCTCCACTTT. Translating it yields CSASQNSPLHF.